Presented here are 10 T cell receptor beta chains from one specimen sequenced in a study of lung T cells in sarcoidosis with Löfgren's syndrome. TCRdb independently ran MiXCR on the reads; one entry per CDR3 protein. The profile shows a few thousand distinct CDR3 sequences, over 15% of them singletons. Sequenced: CD4+ T cells from bronchoalveolar lavage. Receptor source: a human donor with sarcoidosis (Löfgren's syndrome or another form), or a control subject (not recorded which).

This clonotype is classed as medium-sized. The rearrangement joins TRBV2 to TRBJ1-1, with D unclear. The V gene lost 0 bases and the J gene lost 8 bases, with 7 bases spanning the gap. Germline V gives CDR1 SNHLY, CDR2 FYNNEI. The CDR3 length is 12 residues. The DNA of the CDR3 is TGTGCCAGCAGTGAAGCTCCGGCCGAAGCTTTCTTT. Translating it yields CASSEAPAEAFF.

As regards this clonotype: This may be a read error: a much more frequent sequence differs by one nucleotide. This sequence joins TRBV12-3 or TRBV12-4 and TRBJ2-4; unclear D gene. The V gene lost 3 bases and the J gene lost 2 bases, with 8 bases spanning the gap. The CDR3 spans 14 residues. Here the CDR3 reads CASSFGLTKNIQYF. The CDR3 coding sequence is TGTGCCAGCAGTTTTGGATTAACCAAAAACATTCAGTACTTC.

This clonotype was picked up a small number of times. The chain combines TRBV6-5 with TRBJ1-2; D uncertain. The V end was cut by 3 bases, the J end by 10 bases, with 12 bases between. In germline, CDR1 is MNHEY, CDR2 SVGAGI. The CDR3 has 12 amino acids. The CDR3 is CASSYASYNYTF. CDR3 sequence (DNA): TGTGCCAGCAGTTATGCATCCTATAACTACACCTTC.

The chain recombines TRBV6-1 with TRBJ1-1, with a tentative D call TRBD1 (5 bases). Germline-derived CDR1 and CDR2 are MNHNS and SASEGT. The CDR3 length is 12 residues. The germline V and J ends were trimmed by 6 bases and 4 bases, with 9 bases remaining between them. The CDR3 DNA follows: TGTGCCAGCAGCGGCGGGGCCACTGAAGCTTTCTTT. The encoded protein is CASSGGATEAFF.

This clonotype is termed medium-sized. The germline gene is not matched at one end of the junction; a read error may be the cause. The chain combines TRBV7-7 with TRBJ2-1; D is undetermined. The CDR3 is 14 residues long. Germline CDR1 and CDR2: SSHAT and FNYEAQ (reference sequence). The CDR3 here is CASSLIGVDNEQFF. DNA of the CDR3: TGTGCTAGCAGCTTAATTGGGGTGGACAATGAGCAGTTCTTC.

This clonotype was seen just once. V and J are TRBV5-1 and TRBJ2-1; D perhaps matches TRBD2 (6 bases). Looked up from germline, CDR1 is SGHRS and CDR2 is YFSETQ. V lost 4 bases, J lost 8 bases, and 16 bases lay in between. This CDR3 spans 14 amino acids. The CDR3 bases are TGCGCCAGCAGCGGGCGGGGCACCTCGGATGAGCAGTTCTTC. Amino acids: CASSGRGTSDEQFF.

Remarks on this clonotype: This is likely a read error, given that the CDR3 carries no conserved phenylalanine or tryptophan at its end. The chain links TRBV7-2 to TRBJ1-1, with D tentatively TRBD1 (6 bases). Germline V gene data show CDR1 as SGHTA and CDR2 as FQGNSA. Trimming stripped 5 bases from V and 5 bases from J, with 15 bases between. This CDR3 spans 14 amino acids. CDR3 region: CTSSPDRIKTEAFL. The DNA of the CDR3 is TGTACCAGCAGCCCAGACAGGATTAAAACTGAAGCTTTCCTT.

With regard to this clonotype: The CDR3 carries no conserved terminal phenylalanine or tryptophan, so it likely arises from a read error. The CDR3 DNA follows: TGTGCCAGTAGTATAGGTTACGACGAGCGAACGGATACGCAGTATCTT. This translates into CASSIGYDERTDTQYL. This rearrangement joins TRBV19 to TRBJ2-3, with D unclear. Germline lookup yields CDR1 LNHDA and CDR2 SQIVND (reference sequence). The CDR3 has 16 amino acids. The germline V and J ends were trimmed by 1 base and 6 bases, with 17 bases remaining between them.

The table lists this clonotype with many counts. This sequence joins TRBV12-3 or TRBV12-4 and TRBJ2-2; D is tentatively TRBD1 or TRBD2 (6 bases each). The CDR3 is 17 amino acids. Trimming cost V 3 bases and J 6 bases, with 20 bases left between them. Here the CDR3 DNA reads TGTGCCAGCAGTTTGTTGCAATTACAGGGAGGCGCCGGGGAGCTGTTTTTT. Encoded protein: CASSLLQLQGGAGELFF.

By share of the sample, this clonotype is medium-sized (0.01 to 0.1%). This chain connects TRBV4-1 to TRBJ2-1; 7 bases agree with TRBD2. The J segment lost 9 bases and the V segment lost 3 bases, leaving 11 bases of the junction unmatched. CDR3 length: 15 residues. Germline V gene lookup returns CDR1 MGHRA and CDR2 YSYEKL. CDR3 in amino acids: CASSHPLAVEGEQFF. The CDR3 DNA reads TGCGCCAGCAGCCACCCTCTAGCGGTCGAGGGTGAGCAGTTCTTC.